The rows below give T cell receptor beta chains drawn from one sample of a study of metastatic and nonmetastatic thyroid tumors. TCRdb re-analyzed the PCR reads using MiXCR. The data contain more than 10,000 clones, roughly 27% of them singletons. The sequenced sample consisted of tumor tissue. These receptors were obtained from a female donor with papillary thyroid cancer or a benign thyroid nodule (not recorded which). Some clones in this sample may be carry-over from other donors' samples. CDR3s include the opening cysteine and the closing phenylalanine or tryptophan. Fields, in order: D gene, J gene, clone size, V gene, CDR3 length, CDR3 protein, CDR3 DNA. D genes are given only for firm matches. A row's size may be missing; if present it is once, few, many or a size class.

>NA|TRBJ1-5|many|TRBV2|14
CASSPGQWHQPQHF
TGTGCCAGCAGCCCCGGACAGTGGCATCAGCCCCAGCATTTT
>NA|TRBJ1-1|NA|TRBV20-1|14
CSATLGVGDTEAFF
TGCAGTGCTACCCTTGGGGTGGGGGACACTGAAGCTTTCTTT
>NA|TRBJ2-4|medium-sized|TRBV4-1|13
CASSQVFTNIQYF
TGCGCCAGCAGCCAAGTTTTCACAAACATTCAGTACTTC
>TRBD2|TRBJ2-3|medium-sized|TRBV7-6|18
CASSSMGLAEASTDTQYF
TGTGCCAGCAGTTCCATGGGACTAGCGGAGGCTAGCACAGATACGCAGTATTTT
>NA|TRBJ1-1|NA|TRBV9|14
CASSYGRGSTEAFF
TGTGCCAGCAGCTACGGACGGGGGAGCACTGAAGCTTTCTTT
>NA|TRBJ2-7|NA|TRBV29-1|17
CSVGGEFTSWEIYELYF
TGCAGCGTTGGTGGGGAGTTCACCTCCTGGGAAATCTACGAGTTGTACTTC
>NA|TRBJ1-2|many|TRBV27|14
CASGRSPTIDGYTF
TGTGCCAGCGGGCGCAGCCCTACTATAGATGGCTACACCTTC
>TRBD2|TRBJ2-3|once|TRBV5-1|16
CASSLGTSGTTDTQYF
TGCGCCAGCAGCTTGGGGACTAGCGGGACCACAGATACGCAGTATTTT
>NA|TRBJ2-2|few|TRBV7-6|14
CASISNQNTGELFF
TGTGCCAGCATCTCCAATCAGAACACCGGTGAGCTGTTTTTT
>NA|TRBJ2-7|NA|TRBV24-1|14
CATSDLQGTYEQYF
TGTGCCACCAGTGATCTGCAGGGGACCTACGAGCAGTACTTC
>NA|TRBJ2-6|many|TRBV7-3|18
CASSLNPYQLSGANVLTF
TGTGCCAGCAGCTTAAATCCATACCAACTCTCCGGGGCCAACGTCCTGACTTTC
>TRBD2|TRBJ2-7|NA|TRBV5-8|14
CASSPRGGGDEQYF
TGTGCCAGCAGCCCACGGGGGGGAGGCGACGAGCAGTACTTC
>TRBD2|TRBJ2-1|NA|TRBV20-1|15
CSATGTSGRDSEQFF
TGCAGTGCTACCGGGACTAGCGGTAGGGACAGTGAGCAGTTCTTC
>NA|TRBJ2-1|many|TRBV18|14
CASSPGSAYNEQFF
TGTGCCAGCTCACCAGGGTCAGCTTACAATGAGCAGTTCTTC
>NA|TRBJ2-7|NA|TRBV3-1|13
CASSQRQTYEQYF
TGTGCCAGCAGCCAACGACAGACCTACGAGCAGTACTTC
>NA|TRBJ1-2|few|TRBV28|13
CAITKGSNYGYTF
TGTGCCATCACGAAGGGGTCCAACTATGGCTACACCTTC
>NA|TRBJ1-5|many|TRBV6-1|12
CASSSGSQPQHF
TGCGCCAGCAGTTCCGGGAGTCAGCCCCAGCATTTT
>NA|TRBJ2-3|NA|TRBV5-1|15
CASSSGTTSTDTQYF
TGCGCCAGCAGCTCGGGGACCACTAGCACAGATACGCAGTATTTT
>NA|TRBJ1-1|many|TRBV4-2|17
CASSNLVWGRLDTEAFF
TGTGCCAGCAGCAATTTAGTGTGGGGGCGCTTGGACACTGAAGCTTTCTTT
>NA|TRBJ1-2|few|TRBV19|13
CASSTTLNYGYTF
TGTGCCAGTAGTACGACCTTGAACTATGGCTACACCTTC
>TRBD1|TRBJ1-5|NA|TRBV2|18
CASSVPGQGTSSNQPQHF
TGTGCCAGCAGTGTGCCGGGACAGGGGACTTCGAGCAATCAGCCCCAGCATTTT
>TRBD2|TRBJ2-7|NA|TRBV6-2/TRBV6-3|13
CASMGTSHTEQYF
TGTGCCAGCATGGGGACTAGTCATACCGAGCAGTACTTC
>NA|TRBJ1-5|many|TRBV6-1|14
CASSNFLGNQPQHF
TGTGCCAGCAGTAATTTCTTGGGGAATCAGCCCCAGCATTTT
>NA|TRBJ2-7|few|TRBV18|14
CASSSRLTLREQYF
TGTGCCAGCTCATCGAGACTTACACTACGCGAGCAGTACTTC